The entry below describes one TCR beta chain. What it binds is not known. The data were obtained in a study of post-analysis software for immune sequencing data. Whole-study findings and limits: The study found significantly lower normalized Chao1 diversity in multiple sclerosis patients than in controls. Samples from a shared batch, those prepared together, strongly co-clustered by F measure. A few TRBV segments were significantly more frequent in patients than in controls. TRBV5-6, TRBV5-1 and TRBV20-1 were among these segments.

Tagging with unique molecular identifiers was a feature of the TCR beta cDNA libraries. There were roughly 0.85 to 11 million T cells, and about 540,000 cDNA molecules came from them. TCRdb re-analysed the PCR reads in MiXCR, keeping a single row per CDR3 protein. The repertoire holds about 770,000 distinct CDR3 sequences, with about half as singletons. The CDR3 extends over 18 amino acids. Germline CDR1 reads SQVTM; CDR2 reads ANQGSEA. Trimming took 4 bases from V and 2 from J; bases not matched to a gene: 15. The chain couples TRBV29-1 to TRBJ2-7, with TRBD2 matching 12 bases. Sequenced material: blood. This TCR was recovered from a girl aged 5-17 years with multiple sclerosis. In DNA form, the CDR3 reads TGCAGCGTTGTTTTAACTAGCGGGAGGCGCACGGGGACCTACGAGCAGTACTTC. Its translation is CSVVLTSGRRTGTYEQYF.